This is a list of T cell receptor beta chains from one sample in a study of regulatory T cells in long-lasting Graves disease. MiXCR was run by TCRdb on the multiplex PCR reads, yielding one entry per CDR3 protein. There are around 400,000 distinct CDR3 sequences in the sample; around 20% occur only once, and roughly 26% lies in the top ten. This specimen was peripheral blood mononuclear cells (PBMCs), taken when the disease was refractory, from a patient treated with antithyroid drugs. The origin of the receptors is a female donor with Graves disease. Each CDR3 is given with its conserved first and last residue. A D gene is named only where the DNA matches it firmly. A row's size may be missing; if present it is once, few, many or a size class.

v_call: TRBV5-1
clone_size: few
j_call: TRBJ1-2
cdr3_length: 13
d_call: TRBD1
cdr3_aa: CASSFQGENGYTF
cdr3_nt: TGCGCCAGCAGCTTCCAGGGGGAAAATGGCTACACCTTC

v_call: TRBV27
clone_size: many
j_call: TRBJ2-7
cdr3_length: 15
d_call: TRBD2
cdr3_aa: CASSPTGGSSYEQYF
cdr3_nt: TGTGCCAGCAGCCCCACGGGCGGGAGCTCCTACGAGCAGTACTTC

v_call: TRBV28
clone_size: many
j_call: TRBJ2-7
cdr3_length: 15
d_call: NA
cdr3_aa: CASSWDYKTGYEQYF
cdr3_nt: TGTGCCAGCAGTTGGGATTACAAGACGGGATACGAGCAGTACTTC

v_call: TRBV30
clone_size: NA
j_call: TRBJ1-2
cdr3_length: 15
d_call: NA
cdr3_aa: CAWSVHPTSGYGYTF
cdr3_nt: TGTGCCTGGAGTGTACATCCCACTTCGGGCTATGGCTACACCTTC

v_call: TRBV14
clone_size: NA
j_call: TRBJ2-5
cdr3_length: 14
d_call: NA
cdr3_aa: CASSQDRVVKTQYF
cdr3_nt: TGTGCCAGCAGCCAAGACCGCGTTGTGAAGACCCAGTACTTC

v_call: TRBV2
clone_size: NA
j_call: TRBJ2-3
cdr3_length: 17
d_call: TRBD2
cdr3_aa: CASSEPPGTSGSRAQYF
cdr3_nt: TGTGCCAGCAGTGAACCACCCGGGACTAGCGGGAGTCGTGCGCAGTATTTT

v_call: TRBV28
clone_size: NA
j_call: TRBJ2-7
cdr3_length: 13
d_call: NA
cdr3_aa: CASEESGLYEQYF
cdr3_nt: TGTGCCAGCGAGGAGTCGGGACTCTACGAGCAGTACTTC

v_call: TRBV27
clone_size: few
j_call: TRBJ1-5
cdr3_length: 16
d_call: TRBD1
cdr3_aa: CASRQGQGGGNQPQHF
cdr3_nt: TGTGCCAGCAGGCAAGGACAGGGAGGAGGGAATCAGCCCCAGCATTTT

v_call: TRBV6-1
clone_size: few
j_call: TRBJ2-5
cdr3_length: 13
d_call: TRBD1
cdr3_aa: CASRDRDQETQYF
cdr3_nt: TGTGCCAGCAGGGACAGGGACCAAGAGACCCAGTACTTC

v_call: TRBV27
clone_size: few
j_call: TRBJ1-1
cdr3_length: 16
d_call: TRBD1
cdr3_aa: CASSPWTGITNTEAFF
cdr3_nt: TGTGCCAGCAGTCCCTGGACAGGTATCACTAACACTGAAGCTTTCTTT

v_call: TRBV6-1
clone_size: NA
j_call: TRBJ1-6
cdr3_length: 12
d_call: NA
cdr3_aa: CASRDSNSPLHF
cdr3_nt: TGTGCCAGCAGAGACAGTAATTCACCCCTCCACTTT

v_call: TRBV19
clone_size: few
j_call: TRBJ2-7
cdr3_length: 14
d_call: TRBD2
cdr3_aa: CASSTSGRAFEQYF
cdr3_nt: TGTGCCAGTAGTACTAGCGGGAGAGCGTTTGAGCAGTACTTC

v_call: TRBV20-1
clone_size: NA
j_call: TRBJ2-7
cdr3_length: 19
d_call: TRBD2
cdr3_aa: CSARRENPGLAGESYEQYF
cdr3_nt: TGCAGTGCTAGACGGGAGAATCCGGGACTAGCGGGAGAATCCTACGAGCAGTACTTC